A single T cell receptor beta chain is shown here with its context. Its antigen is not identified. Prepared libraries of TCR beta cDNA carried unique molecular identifiers. There were roughly 0.95 to 10 million T cells, and about half a million cDNA molecules came from them. TCRdb re-called the PCR reads through MiXCR, storing one row per CDR3 protein. Among 750,000 to 950,000 distinct CDR3 sequences listed, 53% were seen once. The data belong to a study of post-analysis software for immune sequencing data. Background on the study: Both relapsing-remitting and secondary progressive multiple sclerosis featured among the disease courses, as did progressive-relapsing multiple sclerosis.

Study-level results: Significantly lower normalized Chao1 diversity was found in patients with multiple sclerosis relative to controls. Pronounced co-clustering by F measure was evident among identically batched samples.

What was sequenced was blood. The clonotype comes from a girl aged 5-17 years with multiple sclerosis.

This chain's CDR3 is CATSASGTTDTQYF. For the CDR3, the DNA is TGTGCCACCAGTGCAAGCGGGACCACAGATACGCAGTATTTT. This chain connects TRBV24-1 to TRBJ2-3, with TRBD2 matching over 7 bases. V was clipped by 5 bases and J by 2 bases; unmatched bases: 3. This CDR3 has 14 amino acids. Germline V gene sequence: CDR1 KGHDR, CDR2 SFDVKD.